This T cell receptor beta chain was identified in a study of blood T cell repertoires in COVID-19. Repertoires were generated with immunoSEQ multiplex PCR, while TCRdb's copy carries only in-frame clones and drops some. This sample yields about 74,000 clones, of which around 88% are seen a single time; around 7% belongs to the top ten. CDR1 is MNHEY and CDR2 is SVGAGI in the germline V gene. This CDR3 is built from 14 residues. The trim removed 8 bases at V and 3 bases at J, leaving 7 bases unmatched. Input material: peripheral blood. The chain carries TRBV6-5 and TRBJ1-3; 7 bases are shared with TRBD1. The sequence was collected from a woman aged 80 or older with acute or convalescent COVID-19. CDR3 sequence (DNA): TGTGCCAGCGGAGGGGGCGCCTATGGAAACACCATATATTTT. It translates to CASGGGAYGNTIYF.